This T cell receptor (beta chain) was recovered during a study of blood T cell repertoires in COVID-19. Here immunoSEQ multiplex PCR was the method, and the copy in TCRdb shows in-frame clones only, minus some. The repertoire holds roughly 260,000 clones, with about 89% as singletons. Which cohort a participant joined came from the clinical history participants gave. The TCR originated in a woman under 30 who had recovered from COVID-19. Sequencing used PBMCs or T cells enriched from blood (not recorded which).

The CDR3 sequence is CASSSGTTAYYEQYF. CDR3 DNA sequence: TGTGCCAGCTCAAGCGGGACAACCGCCTACTACGAGCAGTACTTC. The chain is built from TRBV18 and TRBJ2-7; D possibly corresponds to TRBD2 (7 bases). Germline V gene data show CDR1 as KGHSH and CDR2 as LQKENI. V lost 5 bases to trimming and J lost 3 bases, with 17 bases between them. The CDR3 is 15 residues long.